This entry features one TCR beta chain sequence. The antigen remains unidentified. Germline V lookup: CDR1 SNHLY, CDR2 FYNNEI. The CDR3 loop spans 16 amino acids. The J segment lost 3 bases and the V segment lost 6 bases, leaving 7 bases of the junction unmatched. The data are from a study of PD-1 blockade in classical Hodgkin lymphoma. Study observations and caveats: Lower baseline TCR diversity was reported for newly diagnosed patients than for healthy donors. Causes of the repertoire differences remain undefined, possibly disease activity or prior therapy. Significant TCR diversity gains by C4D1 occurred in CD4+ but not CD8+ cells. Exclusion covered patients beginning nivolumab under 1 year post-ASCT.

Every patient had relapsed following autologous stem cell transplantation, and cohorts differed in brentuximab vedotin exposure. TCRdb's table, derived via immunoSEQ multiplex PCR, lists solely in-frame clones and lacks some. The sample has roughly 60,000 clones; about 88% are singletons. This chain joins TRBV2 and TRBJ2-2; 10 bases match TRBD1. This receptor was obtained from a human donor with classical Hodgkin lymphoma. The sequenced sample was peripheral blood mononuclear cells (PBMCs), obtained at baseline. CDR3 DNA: TGTGCCAGCAGCCAAACCGGGACAGGGGACACCGGGGAGCTGTTTTTT. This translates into CASSQTGTGDTGELFF.